The subject of this entry is one T cell receptor delta chain. Its antigen is undetermined. V lost 5 bases, J lost 1 base, and 20 bases lay in between. The CDR3 loop spans 17 amino acids. Germline values: CDR1 TSWWSYY, CDR2 QGS. Between about 96% and 99.6% of sorted thymocytes were Vdelta1+. The data are from a study of Vδ1+ human thymocytes. Study-wide results and caveats: Thymic TRG and TRD repertoires appeared highly polyclonal. Thymic delta-chain repertoires held roughly 20% Vdelta2 sequences and few Vdelta3, despite high sort purity.

Sequences come from RNA converted to cDNA by reverse transcription. Pooled V-gene forward primers with one constant-region reverse primer generated the CDR3 amplicons by multiplex PCR. TCRdb reanalysed the multiplex PCR reads with CATT. The top ten hold 1% of the sample, which has under 30,000 delta-chain clones, 7.4% seen once. Sequencing used Vdelta1+ gamma-delta thymocytes from the thymus. Subset indicated: FACS-sorted CD3+ TCRalphabeta- TCRVdelta1+ TCRVdelta2- thymocytes. The sequence came from a girl in the first two years of life who had congenital heart surgery. V usage is TRDV1 and J usage is TRDJ1, with a possible D match to TRDD3 (6 bases). In nucleotides, the CDR3 is TGTGCTCTTGGGAACTGGGCTAGAAAGGTTTCCACCGATAAACTCATCTTT. Protein: CALGNWARKVSTDKLIF.